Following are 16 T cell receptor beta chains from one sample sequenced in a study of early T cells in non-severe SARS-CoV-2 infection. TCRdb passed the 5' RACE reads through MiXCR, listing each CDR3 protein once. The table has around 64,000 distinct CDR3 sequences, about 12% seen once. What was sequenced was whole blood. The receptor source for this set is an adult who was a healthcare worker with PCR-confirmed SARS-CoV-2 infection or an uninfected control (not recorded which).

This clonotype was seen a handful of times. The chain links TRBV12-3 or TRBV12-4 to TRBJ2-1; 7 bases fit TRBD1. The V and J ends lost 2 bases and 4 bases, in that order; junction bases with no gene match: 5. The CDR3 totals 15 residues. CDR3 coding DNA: TGTGCCAGCAGTTTACGGGACAGCCTTTACAATGAGCAGTTCTTC. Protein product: CASSLRDSLYNEQFF.

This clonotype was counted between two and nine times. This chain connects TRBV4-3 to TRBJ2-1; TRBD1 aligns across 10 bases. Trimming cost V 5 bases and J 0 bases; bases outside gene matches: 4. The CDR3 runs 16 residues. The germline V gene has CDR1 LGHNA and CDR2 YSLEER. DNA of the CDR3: TGCGCCAGCAGCACCCGGGACAGGGGCTCCTACAATGAGCAGTTCTTC. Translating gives CASSTRDRGSYNEQFF.

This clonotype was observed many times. The CDR3, as DNA: TGTGCCAGCAGCCTGAATGAAAAACTGTTTTTT. Translating it yields CASSLNEKLFF. The chain is built from TRBV25-1 and TRBJ1-4; no reliable D call. CDR1 and CDR2 (germline): MGHDK, SYGVNS. The CDR3 loop spans 11 amino acids. The germline V and J ends were trimmed by 6 bases and 5 bases, with 4 bases remaining between them.

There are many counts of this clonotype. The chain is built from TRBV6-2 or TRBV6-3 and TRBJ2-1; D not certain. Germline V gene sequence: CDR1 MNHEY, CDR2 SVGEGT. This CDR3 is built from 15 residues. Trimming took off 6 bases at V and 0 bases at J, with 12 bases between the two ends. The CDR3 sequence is CASSLFANSYNEQFF. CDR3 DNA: TGTGCCAGCAGCCTCTTTGCGAACTCCTACAATGAGCAGTTCTTC.

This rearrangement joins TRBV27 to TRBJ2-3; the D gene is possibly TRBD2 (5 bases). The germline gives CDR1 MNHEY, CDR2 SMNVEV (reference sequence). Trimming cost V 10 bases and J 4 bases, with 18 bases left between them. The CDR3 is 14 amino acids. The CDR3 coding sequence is TGTGCCACGGCCCACCGGGGATCTCCAGATACGCAGTATTTT. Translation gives CATAHRGSPDTQYF.

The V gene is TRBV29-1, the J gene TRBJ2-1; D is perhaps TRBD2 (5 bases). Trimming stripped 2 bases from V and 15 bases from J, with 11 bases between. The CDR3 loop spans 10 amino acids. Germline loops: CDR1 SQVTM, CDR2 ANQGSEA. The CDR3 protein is CSVEIGVRFF. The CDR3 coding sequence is TGCAGCGTTGAAATCGGGGTCCGGTTCTTC.

Here the CDR3 reads CASSVEGNSNQPQHF. The CDR3 region has the DNA TGTGCCAGCAGCGTAGAAGGAAATAGCAATCAGCCCCAGCATTTT. The chain joins TRBV9 to TRBJ1-5; D is uncertain. The V and J ends lost 0 bases and 0 bases respectively, with 7 bases between them. Per the germline V gene, CDR1 is SGDLS and CDR2 is YYNGEE. This CDR3 has 15 residues.

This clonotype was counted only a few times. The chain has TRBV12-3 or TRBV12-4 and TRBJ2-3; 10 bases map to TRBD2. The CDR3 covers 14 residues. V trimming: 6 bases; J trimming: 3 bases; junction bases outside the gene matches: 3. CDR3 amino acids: CASRASGGTDTQYF. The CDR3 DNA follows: TGTGCCAGCAGGGCTAGCGGGGGAACAGATACGCAGTATTTT.

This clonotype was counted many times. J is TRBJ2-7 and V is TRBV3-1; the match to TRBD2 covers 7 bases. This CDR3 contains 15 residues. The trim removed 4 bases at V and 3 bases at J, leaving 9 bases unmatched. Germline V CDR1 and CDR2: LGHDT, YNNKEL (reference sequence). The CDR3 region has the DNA TGTGCCAGCAGCCCCAGAGCGGGACCTTACTACGAGCAGTACTTC. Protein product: CASSPRAGPYYEQYF.

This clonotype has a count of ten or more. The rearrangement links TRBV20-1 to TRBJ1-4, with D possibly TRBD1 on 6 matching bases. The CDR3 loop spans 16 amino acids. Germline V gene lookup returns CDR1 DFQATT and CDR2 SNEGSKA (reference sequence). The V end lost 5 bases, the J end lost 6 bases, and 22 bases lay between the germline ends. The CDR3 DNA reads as TGCAGTGCTCTTGGGACAATTCATTTGAGGGATGAAAAACTGTTTTTT. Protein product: CSALGTIHLRDEKLFF.

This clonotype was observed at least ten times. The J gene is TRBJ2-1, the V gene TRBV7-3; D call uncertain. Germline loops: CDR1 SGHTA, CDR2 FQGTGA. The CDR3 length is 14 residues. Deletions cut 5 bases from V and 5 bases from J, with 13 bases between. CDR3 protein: CASSLSRLHNEQFF. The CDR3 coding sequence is TGTGCCAGCAGCCTCTCCAGGCTACACAATGAGCAGTTCTTC.

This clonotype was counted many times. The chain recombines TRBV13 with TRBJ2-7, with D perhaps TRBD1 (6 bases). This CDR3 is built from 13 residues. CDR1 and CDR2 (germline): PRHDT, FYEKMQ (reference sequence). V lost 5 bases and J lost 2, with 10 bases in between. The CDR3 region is CASSPRTAYEQYF. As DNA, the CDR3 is TGTGCCAGCAGCCCCCGGACAGCCTACGAGCAGTACTTC.

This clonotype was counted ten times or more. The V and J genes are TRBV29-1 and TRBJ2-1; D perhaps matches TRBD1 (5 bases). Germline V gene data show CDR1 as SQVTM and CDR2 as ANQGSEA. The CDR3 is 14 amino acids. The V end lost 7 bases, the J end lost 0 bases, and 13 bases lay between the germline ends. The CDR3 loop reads CSAGAGISYNEQFF. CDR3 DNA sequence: TGCAGCGCTGGAGCAGGGATCTCCTACAATGAGCAGTTCTTC.

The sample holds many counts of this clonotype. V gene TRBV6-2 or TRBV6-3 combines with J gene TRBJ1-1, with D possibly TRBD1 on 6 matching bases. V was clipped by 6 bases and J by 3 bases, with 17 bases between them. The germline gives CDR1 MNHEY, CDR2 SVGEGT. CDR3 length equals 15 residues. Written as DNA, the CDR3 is TGTGCCAGCAGCGGGACGGGGGGCTGGTACACTGAAGCTTTCTTT. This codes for CASSGTGGWYTEAFF.

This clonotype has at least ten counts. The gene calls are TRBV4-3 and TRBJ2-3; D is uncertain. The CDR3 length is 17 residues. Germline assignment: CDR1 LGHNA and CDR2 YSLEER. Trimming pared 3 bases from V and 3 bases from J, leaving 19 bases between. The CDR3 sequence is CASSQAPLLDPTDTQYF. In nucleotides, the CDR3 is TGCGCCAGCAGCCAGGCCCCTCTCCTTGACCCGACAGATACGCAGTATTTT.

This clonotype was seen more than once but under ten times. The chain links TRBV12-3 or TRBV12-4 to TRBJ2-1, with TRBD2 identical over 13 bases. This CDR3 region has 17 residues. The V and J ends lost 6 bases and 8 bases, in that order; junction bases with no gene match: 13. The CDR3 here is CASSRWTSGSFRDEQFF. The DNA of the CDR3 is TGTGCCAGCAGCCGATGGACTAGCGGGAGCTTTAGGGATGAGCAGTTCTTC.